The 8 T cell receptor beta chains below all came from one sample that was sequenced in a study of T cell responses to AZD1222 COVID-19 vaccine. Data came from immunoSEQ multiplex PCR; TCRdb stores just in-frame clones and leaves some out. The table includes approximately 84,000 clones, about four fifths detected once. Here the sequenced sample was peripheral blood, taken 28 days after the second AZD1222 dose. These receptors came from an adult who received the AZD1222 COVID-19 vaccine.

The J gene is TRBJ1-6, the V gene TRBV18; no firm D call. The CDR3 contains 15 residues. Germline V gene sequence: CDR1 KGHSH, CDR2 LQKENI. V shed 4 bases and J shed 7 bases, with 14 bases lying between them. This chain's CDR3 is CASSLREAGNSPLHF. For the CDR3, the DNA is TGTGCCAGCTCACTCCGGGAGGCGGGGAATTCACCCCTCCACTTT.

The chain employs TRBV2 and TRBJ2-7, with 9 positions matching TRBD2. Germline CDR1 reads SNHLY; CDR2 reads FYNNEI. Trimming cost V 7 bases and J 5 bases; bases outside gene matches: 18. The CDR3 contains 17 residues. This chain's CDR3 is CASIGAERREGYNEQYF. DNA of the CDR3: TGTGCCAGCATCGGGGCAGAACGGCGGGAGGGCTACAACGAGCAGTACTTC.

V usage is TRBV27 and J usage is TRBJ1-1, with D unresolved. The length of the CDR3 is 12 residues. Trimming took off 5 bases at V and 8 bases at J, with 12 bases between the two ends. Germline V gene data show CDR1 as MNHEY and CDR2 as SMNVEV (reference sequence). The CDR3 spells CASSPPVGEAFF. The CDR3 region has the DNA TGTGCCAGCAGTCCCCCAGTCGGAGAAGCTTTCTTT.

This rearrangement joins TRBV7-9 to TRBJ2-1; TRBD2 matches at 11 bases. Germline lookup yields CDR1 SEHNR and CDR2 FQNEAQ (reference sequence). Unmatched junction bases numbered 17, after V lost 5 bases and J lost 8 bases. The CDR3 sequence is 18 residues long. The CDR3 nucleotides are TGTGCCAGCAGCCCCCGTAGCGGGAGGGCCGGGGAATTGGATGAGCAGTTCTTC. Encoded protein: CASSPRSGRAGELDEQFF. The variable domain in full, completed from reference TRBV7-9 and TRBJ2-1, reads DTGVSQNPRHKITKRGQNVTFRCDPISEHNRLYWYRQTLGQGPEFLTYFQNEAQLEKSRLLSDRFSAERPKGSFSTLEIQRTEQGDSAMYLCASSPRSGRAGELDEQFFGPGTRLTVL.

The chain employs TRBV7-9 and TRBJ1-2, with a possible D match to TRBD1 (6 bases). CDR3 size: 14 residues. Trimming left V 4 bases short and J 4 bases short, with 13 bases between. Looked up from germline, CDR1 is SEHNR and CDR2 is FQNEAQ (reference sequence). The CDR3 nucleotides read TGTGCCAGCAGCTCCGGGGGGCAGTTCTATGGCTACACCTTC. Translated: CASSSGGQFYGYTF.

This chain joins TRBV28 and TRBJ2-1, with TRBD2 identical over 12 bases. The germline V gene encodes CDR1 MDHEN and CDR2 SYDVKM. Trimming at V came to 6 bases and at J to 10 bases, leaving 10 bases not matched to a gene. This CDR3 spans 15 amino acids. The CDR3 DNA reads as TGTGCCAGCAGCCTAGCGGGAGGGCCGGGAAGGGAGCAGTTCTTC. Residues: CASSLAGGPGREQFF.

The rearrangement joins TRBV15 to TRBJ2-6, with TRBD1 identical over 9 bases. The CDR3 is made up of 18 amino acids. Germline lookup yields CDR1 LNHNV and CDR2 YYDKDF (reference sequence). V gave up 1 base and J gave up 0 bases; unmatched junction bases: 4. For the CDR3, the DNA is TGTGCCACCAGCAGAGCGGGACAGGGCGTCTCTGGGGCCAACGTCCTGACTTTC. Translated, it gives CATSRAGQGVSGANVLTF.

CDR3 in amino acids: CASSLGRGNTEAFF. In DNA form, the CDR3 reads TGCGCCAGCAGCCTTGGGAGGGGGAACACTGAAGCTTTCTTT. The rearrangement uses TRBV5-1 and TRBJ1-1, with a weak D call TRBD1 (5 bases). Trimming removed 4 bases at V and 1 base at J, with 11 bases between. In germline, CDR1 is SGHRS, CDR2 YFSETQ. This CDR3 is 14 amino acids long.